The entry that follows covers one T cell receptor beta chain sequence. Its target is unknown. CDR3 length: 14 residues. V lost 7 bases to trimming and J lost 2 bases, with 9 bases between them. Germline CDR1 is MNHEY and CDR2 is SMNVEV (reference sequence). This record belongs to a study of shared clonotypes between healthy human individuals. The protocol was immunoSEQ multiplex PCR, while the TCRdb copy is restricted to in-frame clones and leaves out a portion. The sample includes 2 million to 2.5 million clones, around 90% of them seen just once. General study points: Naive subsets usually exceeded memory subsets in estimated richness. Rarefaction showed sorted-subset sequencing was incomplete despite large depth.

The sequence came from a man in his late teens or twenties in good health. Some clones in this sample may be carry-over from other donors' samples. Source material: naive CD4+ T cells from PBMCs. Subset indicated: CD45RA+ positively selected. The V call is TRBV27, the J call TRBJ2-6, with no clear D. In nucleotides, the CDR3 is TGTGCCAGCAACCTTTTTGCTGGGGCCAACGTCCTGACTTTC. Its translation is CASNLFAGANVLTF.